The 20 T cell receptor beta chains below were found in one sample sequenced in a study of tumour-infiltrating T cells in Burkitt lymphoma (dated by TCRdb to the early 2020s). The library was obtained by the immunoSEQ multiplex PCR assay. This is the immuneACCESS table as TCRdb keeps it, with only in-frame sequences that have V and J called. A part of the clones is gone; compared with another copy, unresolved V genes explain less than half, and the rest is unexplained. A total of approximately 15,000 clones appear in this sample, about 80% of them only once. Together, the top ten hold 2.1% of the sample. Sequencing input: tumor tissue. The receptor source for this set is a human donor with diffuse large B-cell lymphoma.

This clone is medium-sized within its sample. The chain employs TRBV5-6 and TRBJ1-3; D is undetermined. V lost 5 bases to trimming and J lost 0 bases, with 12 bases between them. This CDR3 contains 15 residues. Germline-derived CDR1 and CDR2 are SGHDT and YYEEEE. The CDR3: CASSLTLISGNTIYF. The DNA of the CDR3 is TGTGCCAGCAGTTTGACCCTGATCTCTGGAAACACCATATATTTT.

V gene TRBV21-1 combines with J gene TRBJ1-5. TRBV21-1 is classified as a pseudogene. There are 16 residues in the CDR3. CDR3 amino acids: CASSWRGRTKDQPQHF. CDR3 nucleotides: TGTGCCAGCAGTTGGCGGGGGCGAACGAAGGATCAGCCCCAGCATTTT.

The CDR3 sequence: CASSQVSSVETQYF. The CDR3 DNA sequence: TGTGCCAGCAGCCAAGTGTCTAGCGTGGAGACCCAGTACTTC. The rearrangement uses TRBV14 and TRBJ2-5; tentatively, D is TRBD2 (6 bases). The CDR3 loop spans 14 amino acids. Germline CDR1 reads SGHDN; CDR2 reads FVKESK. V lost 1 base and J 5 bases, leaving 11 bases between the germline ends.

The J gene is TRBJ2-5, the V gene TRBV19; D may be TRBD2 (5 bases). The CDR3 totals 13 residues. Per the germline V gene, CDR1 is LNHDA and CDR2 is SQIVND (reference sequence). V was trimmed by 5 bases and J by 5 bases, leaving 12 bases between them. CDR3 region: CASSQGGRETQYF. DNA for the CDR3: TGTGCCAGTAGTCAAGGAGGTCGGGAGACCCAGTACTTC. The variable domain in full, completed from reference TRBV19 and TRBJ2-5, reads DGGITQSPKYLFRKEGQNVTLSCEQNLNHDAMYWYRQDPGQGLRLIYYSQIVNDFQKGDIAEGYSVSREKKESFPLTVTSAQKNPTAFYLCASSQGGRETQYFGPGTRLLVL.

This clone was observed a single time. This chain connects TRBV6-5 to TRBJ2-7; D is uncertain. Germline V gene sequence: CDR1 MNHEY, CDR2 SVGAGI. This CDR3 region has 13 residues. V lost 3 bases and J 0 bases, leaving 6 bases between the germline ends. CDR3 amino acids: CASSYGYSYEQYF. The DNA for the CDR3 is TGTGCCAGCAGTTATGGGTACTCCTACGAGCAGTACTTC.

This clone was recorded a few times. CDR3 nucleotides: TGTGCCAGCAGTTTATCGCTACCGGGACAGGGAACTTATGGCTACACCTTC. This codes for CASSLSLPGQGTYGYTF. This rearrangement joins TRBV27 to TRBJ1-2; 9 positions match TRBD1. V shed 0 bases, J shed 5 bases, and the junction held 10 bases outside the gene matches. The CDR3 runs to 17 residues. CDR1 is MNHEY and CDR2 is SMNVEV in the germline V gene (reference sequence).

V and J are TRBV4-1 and TRBJ2-2; D may be TRBD1 or TRBD2 (5 bases each). This CDR3 region has 16 residues. Germline V gene lookup returns CDR1 MGHRA and CDR2 YSYEKL. The germline V and J ends were trimmed by 0 bases and 6 bases, with 14 bases remaining between them. CDR3: CASSQDIQGVSGELFF. The CDR3 DNA is TGCGCCAGCAGCCAAGATATCCAGGGAGTTTCCGGGGAGCTGTTTTTT.

There are a few counts of this clone. This chain's CDR3 is CASSHPKPGYEQFF. The DNA of the CDR3 is TGTGCCAGCAGCCACCCCAAACCGGGGTATGAGCAGTTCTTC. This chain uses TRBV9 with TRBJ2-1, with a possible D match to TRBD2 (5 bases). Germline assignment: CDR1 SGDLS and CDR2 YYNGEE. This CDR3 has 14 residues. The V and J ends lost 4 bases and 8 bases respectively, with 16 bases between them.

The CDR3 nucleotides read TGTGCCAGTAGTACAGGGGTCTACGAGCAGTACTTC. Amino acids: CASSTGVYEQYF. The chain joins TRBV19 to TRBJ2-7; D possibly corresponds to TRBD1 (6 bases). V lost 4 bases to trimming and J lost 3 bases, with 7 bases between them. The CDR3 runs 12 residues. Germline values: CDR1 LNHDA, CDR2 SQIVND (reference sequence).

This clone is termed medium-sized. The chain uses TRBV9 and TRBJ2-1, with D hard to call. V was cut by 3 bases and J by 4 bases, with 8 bases left in between. Germline lookup yields CDR1 SGDLS and CDR2 YYNGEE. This CDR3 is 13 amino acids long. For the CDR3, the DNA is TGTGCCAGCAGCGGCCCCGGATACAATGAGCAGTTCTTC. It codes for CASSGPGYNEQFF.

This chain connects TRBV13 to TRBJ2-7; the D is unclear. CDR3 length: 13 residues. V was cut by 8 bases and J by 0 bases, with 11 bases left in between. Germline values: CDR1 PRHDT, CDR2 FYEKMQ (reference sequence). DNA for the CDR3: TGTGCCAGCCAAAGGCTGAGCTCCTACGAGCAGTACTTC. Amino acid sequence: CASQRLSSYEQYF.

The V call is TRBV4-3, the J call TRBJ2-3; D might be TRBD1 (6 bases). V lost 3 bases and J lost 9, with 19 bases in between. CDR3 length: 15 residues. Germline V gene data show CDR1 as LGHNA and CDR2 as YSLEER. CDR3 sequence reads: CASSQMGADGETQYF. The CDR3 nucleotides are TGCGCCAGCAGCCAGATGGGGGCAGATGGGGAGACGCAGTATTTT.

The gene calls are TRBV12-1 and TRBJ2-7; the tabulated D call, TRBD1, remains unverified against the DNA. TRBV12-1 is tagged as a pseudogene. CDR3 size: 11 residues. The CDR3 region has the DNA TGTGCCAGCAGCGTCAGGAACCAGCAGTACTTC. Translation gives CASSVRNQQYF.

The gene calls are TRBV2 and TRBJ2-5; possibly TRBD2 for D (5 bases). The CDR3 has 13 residues. Trimming shortened V by 1 base and J by 5 bases, and 8 bases separated the two germline ends. Germline CDR1 reads SNHLY; CDR2 reads FYNNEI. The CDR3 DNA sequence: TGTGCCAGCAGTGAAGACCTAGCTGAGACCCAGTACTTC. This sequence encodes CASSEDLAETQYF.

This sequence joins TRBV5-6 and TRBJ1-1, with D uncertain. The germline V gene encodes CDR1 SGHDT and CDR2 YYEEEE. CDR3 length: 14 residues. The V end lost 0 bases, the J end lost 5 bases, and 11 bases lay between the germline ends. Written as DNA, the CDR3 is TGTGCCAGCAGCTTGGTGGCGGGAAGTACTGAAGCTTTCTTT. Protein product: CASSLVAGSTEAFF.

J is TRBJ2-5 and V is TRBV2, with D perhaps matching TRBD1 or TRBD2 (6 bases each). V lost 7 bases to trimming and J lost 4 bases, with 13 bases between them. Looked up from germline, CDR1 is SNHLY and CDR2 is FYNNEI. This CDR3 comprises 13 residues. CDR3 region: CASTGAPLETQYF. CDR3 DNA sequence: TGTGCCAGCACGGGGGCGCCCCTAGAGACCCAGTACTTC.

The genes are TRBV12-5 and TRBJ2-7; 8 nucleotides agree with TRBD2. Germline V lookup: CDR1 LGHNT, CDR2 FRNRAP. The junction had 5 bases not matched to a gene; V was cut back by 4 bases and J by 3 bases. This CDR3 is built from 14 residues. CDR3 sequence reads: CASGSPGGNYEQYF. The CDR3 DNA reads as TGTGCTAGTGGTTCCCCGGGGGGGAACTACGAGCAGTACTTC.

The chain combines TRBV7-9 with TRBJ2-1; 7 bases are a match to TRBD2. The germline CDR1 and CDR2 sequences are SEHNR and FQNEAQ (reference sequence). This CDR3 has 16 residues. V lost 1 base and J lost 3; bases outside the gene matches: 6. The CDR3 loop reads CASSLGGGSFYNEQFF. The CDR3 DNA reads TGTGCCAGCAGCTTAGGTGGCGGGAGCTTCTACAATGAGCAGTTCTTC.

The chain carries TRBV7-9 and TRBJ2-1, with TRBD1 matching over 11 bases. This CDR3 region has 15 residues. The germline gives CDR1 SEHNR, CDR2 FQNEAQ (reference sequence). Unmatched junction bases numbered 2, after V lost 1 base and J lost 6 bases. The CDR3 spells CASSLDGTGGNEQFF. CDR3 DNA: TGTGCCAGCAGCTTAGATGGGACAGGGGGCAATGAGCAGTTCTTC.

The V gene is TRBV29-1, the J gene TRBJ2-7; tentative D call: TRBD2 (6 bases). Per germline, CDR1 SQVTM and CDR2 ANQGSEA. CDR3 length: 13 residues. Trimming stripped 6 bases from V and 2 bases from J, with 14 bases between. CDR3 residues: CSVRNAGTYEQYF. In DNA form, the CDR3 reads TGCAGCGTGAGAAACGCGGGGACCTACGAGCAGTACTTC.